The TCR beta chain described here comes from a study of post-analysis software for immune sequencing data. Remarks on this clonotype: Its antigen is unidentified. In this CDR3 the conserved last residue, phenylalanine or tryptophan, is missing, so a read error is likely.

General observations from the study: The study found TRBV5-6, TRBV5-1 and TRBV20-1 among about five TRBV segments more frequent in patients than controls. Those with multiple sclerosis, the patient group, showed significantly lower normalized Chao1 diversity than controls. The F measure placed samples prepared in the same batch into strongly shared clusters.

The CDR3 runs to 15 residues. Trimming pared 0 bases from V and 3 bases from J, leaving 9 bases between. Germline assignment: CDR1 MNHEY and CDR2 SVGAGI. cDNA libraries of TCR beta carried unique molecular identifiers. One entry per CDR3 protein, called by TCRdb with MiXCR from the PCR reads. The table shows about 540,000 distinct CDR3 sequences, with approximately 31% occurring only once. The V call is TRBV6-5, the J call TRBJ2-1, with D hard to call. This TCR was recovered from a girl aged 2-17 years with multiple sclerosis. Sequencing input: blood. The CDR3 protein is CASSYSTPYYNEQFV. The CDR3 DNA is TGTGCCAGCAGTTACTCGACCCCTTACTACAATGAGCAGTTCGTC.